A single sample gave rise to the 21 T cell receptor beta chains below, sequenced in a study of early T cells in non-severe SARS-CoV-2 infection. Using its own MiXCR run on the 5' RACE reads, TCRdb lists one record per CDR3 protein. Among around 55,000 distinct CDR3 sequences listed, roughly an eighth were seen once. Sequenced input: whole blood. All receptors come from an adult who was a healthcare worker with PCR-confirmed SARS-CoV-2 infection or an uninfected control (not recorded which).

The chain employs TRBV2 and TRBJ1-1; D may be TRBD1 (5 bases). The germline CDR1 and CDR2 sequences are SNHLY and FYNNEI. With 7 bases removed from V and 7 bases from J, the gap between germline ends came to 10 bases. This CDR3 has 11 residues. In DNA, the CDR3 is TGTGCCAGCAACGGGGGGGTTGAAGCTTTCTTT. Protein sequence: CASNGGVEAFF. The whole variable domain, filled in from reference TRBV2 and TRBJ1-1, reads EPEVTQTPSHQVTQMGQEVILRCVPISNHLYFYWYRQILGQKVEFLVSFYNNEISEKSEIFDDQFSVERPDGSNFTLKIRSTKLEDSAMYFCASNGGVEAFFGQGTRLTVV.

This clonotype was counted ten times or more. The chain recombines TRBV5-1 with TRBJ2-7; D gene unclear. Trimming pared 0 bases from V and 2 bases from J, leaving 12 bases between. Germline V gives CDR1 SGHRS, CDR2 YFSETQ. The CDR3 sequence is 15 residues long. In DNA, the CDR3 is TGCGCCAGCAGCTTGGCCCCCGCGGATACCTACGAGCAGTACTTC. This sequence encodes CASSLAPADTYEQYF.

The chain employs TRBV6-5 and TRBJ2-2; the D call may be TRBD1 or TRBD2 (5 bases each). V was shortened by 2 bases and J by 7 bases, with 8 bases between the two germline ends. Germline-derived CDR1 and CDR2 are MNHEY and SVGAGI. This CDR3 spans 13 amino acids. The CDR3 sequence is CASSYQRGGELFF. CDR3 nucleotides: TGTGCCAGCAGTTACCAGAGGGGCGGGGAGCTGTTTTTT.

The table lists this clonotype with many counts. This chain uses TRBV27 with TRBJ2-5; 7 bases are a match to TRBD1. With V trimmed by 6 bases and J by 4 bases, 11 bases remained unmatched. In germline, CDR1 is MNHEY, CDR2 SMNVEV (reference sequence). This CDR3 is 15 amino acids long. The CDR3 DNA sequence: TGTGCCAGCAGAAGGGAACAGGGGTTCGGAGAGACCCAGTACTTC. Translated: CASRREQGFGETQYF.

In this sample, this clonotype turned up many times. The chain uses TRBV29-1 and TRBJ2-4, with D hard to call. The V end was cut by 4 bases, the J end by 7 bases, with 8 bases between. Germline V gene lookup returns CDR1 SQVTM and CDR2 ANQGSEA. This CDR3 is built from 11 residues. The CDR3 loop reads CSVVDRNIQYF. CDR3 bases: TGCAGCGTTGTAGACCGGAACATTCAGTACTTC.

The sample holds many counts of this clonotype. The chain recombines TRBV9 with TRBJ1-2; unclear D gene. Between the trimmed V and J ends, which lost 4 bases and 0 bases, there was a span of 13 bases. The germline V gene encodes CDR1 SGDLS and CDR2 YYNGEE. CDR3 length equals 15 residues. CDR3 loop: CASSPDKAPNYGYTF. The CDR3 nucleotides are TGTGCCAGCAGCCCAGACAAGGCTCCTAACTATGGCTACACCTTC.

At least ten counts were recorded for this clonotype. A read error may produce the germline difference seen at one junction end. V gene TRBV5-1 combines with J gene TRBJ2-7; perhaps TRBD2 as D (5 bases). The CDR3 consists of 14 residues. Germline V gene sequence: CDR1 SGHRS, CDR2 YFSETQ. The CDR3 DNA reads TGTGCCAGCAGCTTAGCCGGGGTTTCCTACGAGCAGTACTTC. Residues: CASSLAGVSYEQYF.

CDR3 bases: TGTGCCAGCAGCTCCATCACAGATACGCAGTATTTT. Its protein is CASSSITDTQYF. The V call is TRBV7-2, the J call TRBJ2-3; D remains unclear. The germline CDR1 and CDR2 sequences are SGHTA and FQGNSA. The CDR3 spans 12 residues. V shed 4 bases and J shed 2 bases, with 4 bases lying between them.

At least ten counts were recorded for this clonotype. J is TRBJ2-5 and V is TRBV7-9; D is perhaps TRBD1 or TRBD2 (5 bases each). Looked up from germline, CDR1 is SEHNR and CDR2 is FQNEAQ (reference sequence). V was pared by 2 bases and J by 5 bases, with 12 bases between. The CDR3 spans 14 residues. The CDR3, as DNA: TGTGCCAGCAGCTTATACGAGGGACGGGAGACCCAGTACTTC. Protein sequence: CASSLYEGRETQYF.

This chain uses TRBV20-1 with TRBJ2-7; tentatively, D is TRBD1 or TRBD2 (7 bases each). CDR1 is DFQATT, CDR2 SNEGSKA, per germline (reference sequence). The CDR3 covers 15 residues. Trimming removed 0 bases at V and 4 bases at J, with 16 bases between. The CDR3 DNA sequence: TGCAGTGCTAGAGAGGCAGTCAGGGGGGGATACGAGCAGTACTTC. The encoded protein is CSAREAVRGGYEQYF.

The chain combines TRBV6-5 with TRBJ1-1; D remains unclear. Germline CDR1 and CDR2: MNHEY and SVGAGI. V was pared by 6 bases and J by 5 bases, with 16 bases between. This CDR3 has 14 residues. CDR3 sequence (DNA): TGTGCCAGCAGCCTGGGCCGGGAAGCAACTGAAGCTTTCTTT. It is translated as CASSLGREATEAFF.

The sample holds many counts of this clonotype. This rearrangement joins TRBV11-2 to TRBJ2-3; 9 bases fit TRBD2. This CDR3 is 14 amino acids long. The V and J ends lost 5 bases and 7 bases, in that order; junction bases with no gene match: 7. Germline CDR1 SGHAT, CDR2 FQNNGV. CDR3 DNA sequence: TGTGCCAGCAGCCCTAGCGGGGAAGGGAATACGCAGTATTTT. Its translation: CASSPSGEGNTQYF. Full variable domain (missing parts from reference TRBV11-2 and TRBJ2-3): EAGVAQSPRYKIIEKRQSVAFWCNPISGHATLYWYQQILGQGPKLLIQFQNNGVVDDSQLPKDRFSAERLKGVDSTLKIQPAKLEDSAVYLCASSPSGEGNTQYFGPGTRLTVL.

This clonotype was recorded many times. The V call is TRBV11-2, the J call TRBJ2-7, with unresolved D. The CDR3 has 14 residues. V was clipped by 2 bases and J by 6 bases, with 14 bases between them. CDR1 is SGHAT and CDR2 is FQNNGV in the germline V gene. CDR3 residues: CASSLNAPVFEQYF. Written as DNA, the CDR3 is TGTGCCAGCAGCTTAAACGCCCCTGTTTTCGAGCAGTACTTC.

This clonotype was picked up many times. The chain has TRBV11-3 and TRBJ2-5, with D unclear. V lost 4 bases and J 5 bases, leaving 11 bases between the germline ends. The germline V gene has CDR1 SGHNT and CDR2 YENEEA. This CDR3 spans 13 amino acids. The CDR3 DNA is TGTGCCAGCAGCTCCCGCATGGGGGAGACCCAGTACTTC. It encodes CASSSRMGETQYF.

The chain joins TRBV18 to TRBJ1-1, with D perhaps matching TRBD1 (5 bases). V lost 1 base, J lost 0 bases, and 6 bases lay in between. The CDR3 loop spans 14 amino acids. The germline gives CDR1 KGHSH, CDR2 LQKENI. The CDR3 DNA follows: TGTGCCAGCTCACCACAGACAGTGAACACTGAAGCTTTCTTT. It translates to CASSPQTVNTEAFF. The full variable domain, its missing parts supplied by reference TRBV18 and TRBJ1-1, is NAGVMQNPRHLVRRRGQEARLRCSPMKGHSHVYWYRQLPEEGLKFMVYLQKENIIDESGMPKERFSAEFPKEGPSILRIQQVVRGDSAAYFCASSPQTVNTEAFFGQGTRLTVV.

The V gene is TRBV19, the J gene TRBJ2-7; TRBD2 aligns across 7 bases. There are 18 residues in the CDR3. The V gene's germline CDR1 is LNHDA and CDR2 SQIVND (reference sequence). V was clipped by 6 bases and J by 1 base; unmatched bases: 18. The CDR3 DNA reads TGTGCCAGTAGATGGCGGGACCCCTTCGCGGGGGAATCCTACGAGCAGTACTTC. Amino acid sequence: CASRWRDPFAGESYEQYF.

J is TRBJ1-4 and V is TRBV29-1; no clear D. This CDR3 region has 11 residues. Looked up from germline, CDR1 is SQVTM and CDR2 is ANQGSEA. The CDR3 is CTAYSNEKLFF. In DNA, the CDR3 is TGCACCGCCTATTCTAATGAAAAACTGTTTTTT.

This clonotype was seen more than once but under ten times. This chain uses TRBV13 with TRBJ1-5, with D uncertain. CDR3 size: 14 residues. Trimming removed 4 bases from V and 3 bases from J, with 10 bases in between. The germline V gene encodes CDR1 PRHDT and CDR2 FYEKMQ (reference sequence). CDR3 nucleotides: TGTGCCAGCAGCTCCTCGGCCGTCAATCAGCCCCAGCATTTT. Its protein product is CASSSSAVNQPQHF.

The count of this clonotype is one. A much larger clone differs by one base, so this may be a read error. The CDR3, as DNA: TGCAGCGTTGAAATCCAGGACGAGACCTACAATGAGCAGTTCTTC. Its protein product is CSVEIQDETYNEQFF. The genes are TRBV29-1 and TRBJ2-1, with unresolved D. The CDR3 sequence is 15 residues long. V gave up 2 bases and J gave up 2 bases, with 13 bases separating them. The V gene's germline CDR1 is SQVTM and CDR2 ANQGSEA.

This chain links TRBV2 with TRBJ2-7; 7 bases match TRBD2. The V gene end was trimmed by 6 bases and the J gene end by 2 bases; junction bases not matched to a gene: 4. The CDR3 has 13 amino acids. Germline CDR1 and CDR2: SNHLY and FYNNEI. In nucleotides, the CDR3 is TGTGCCAGCAGCGGCGGGGGACCCTACGAGCAGTACTTC. Encoded protein: CASSGGGPYEQYF.

The chain couples TRBV11-1 to TRBJ1-1; D is uncertain. Germline assignment: CDR1 SGHAT and CDR2 FQDESV (reference sequence). Trimming took off 6 bases at V and 1 base at J, with 6 bases between the two ends. The CDR3 loop spans 12 amino acids. The CDR3 DNA reads as TGTGCCAGCAGAGGCTGGAACACTGAAGCTTTCTTT. Amino acids: CASRGWNTEAFF.